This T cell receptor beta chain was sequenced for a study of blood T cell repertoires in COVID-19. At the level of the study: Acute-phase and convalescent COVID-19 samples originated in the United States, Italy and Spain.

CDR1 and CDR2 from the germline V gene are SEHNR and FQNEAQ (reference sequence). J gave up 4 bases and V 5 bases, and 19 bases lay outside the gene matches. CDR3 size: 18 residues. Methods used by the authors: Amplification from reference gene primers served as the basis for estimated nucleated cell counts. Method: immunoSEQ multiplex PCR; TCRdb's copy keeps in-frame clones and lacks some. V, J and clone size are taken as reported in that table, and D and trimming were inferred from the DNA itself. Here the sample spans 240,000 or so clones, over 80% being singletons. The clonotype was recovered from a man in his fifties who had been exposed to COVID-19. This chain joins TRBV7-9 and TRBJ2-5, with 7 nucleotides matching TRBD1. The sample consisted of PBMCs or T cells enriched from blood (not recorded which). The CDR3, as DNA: TGTGCCAGCAGCCCTAATCTGGTGGTAGGGGGCAAGATAGAGACCCAGTACTTC. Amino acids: CASSPNLVVGGKIETQYF.